This TCR beta chain was captured by sequencing in a study of shared clonotypes between healthy human individuals. Turning to the study itself: Donors were two women and a few men aged 18 to 49.

The V and J ends lost 4 bases and 0 bases respectively, with 8 bases between them. Germline V lookup: CDR1 SGHRS, CDR2 YFSETQ. The CDR3 extends over 13 amino acids. Donors, healthy HIV-negative adults, lacked recent acute infections or vaccinations. Generated by immunoSEQ multiplex PCR, the TCRdb table keeps only in-frame clones and is missing some. Of more than 2 million clones in the sample, roughly 94% were seen once. Findings and limits, study-wide: Investigators collected only blood, and repertoires in tissues likely differ. An expected dependence of interdonor clonotype sharing on sequencing depth was noted.

This clone was found once. The antigen remains undetermined. The rearrangement uses TRBV5-1 and TRBJ2-7; D remains unclear. The source material was naive CD4+ T cells sorted from blood. Stated subset: CD45RA+ positively selected. This TCR came from a man aged 18 to 30 in good health. CDR3 nucleotide sequence: TGCGCCAGCAGCAGGTCGGCCTCCTACGAGCAGTACTTC. Its protein is CASSRSASYEQYF.